These 30 T cell receptor beta chains were sequenced from one sample in a study of T cell responses to AZD1222 COVID-19 vaccine. Libraries were prepared by immunoSEQ multiplex PCR; TCRdb keeps only in-frame clonotypes and omits some of them. The sample records some 130,000 clones, around 90% being singletons. The input for sequencing was peripheral blood, taken on day 0 of AZD1222 vaccination. The receptors derive from an adult in good health.

This chain joins TRBV20-1 and TRBJ1-2; D gene ambiguous. CDR3 length: 10 residues. Germline values: CDR1 DFQATT, CDR2 SNEGSKA (reference sequence). The ends were cut back, 5 bases at V and 1 base at J, with 2 bases in the middle. The CDR3 DNA reads as TGCAGTGCTGTTAACTATGGCTACACCTTC. Residues: CSAVNYGYTF.

The sample holds one count of this clone. The genes are TRBV27 and TRBJ1-1; D possibly corresponds to TRBD1 (5 bases). From germline, CDR1 is MNHEY and CDR2 SMNVEV (reference sequence). The V gene lost 4 bases and the J gene lost 2 bases, with 17 bases spanning the gap. The CDR3 covers 16 residues. CDR3 in amino acids: CASSSAQRDRNTEAFF. The CDR3 DNA follows: TGTGCCAGCAGTTCCGCCCAAAGGGACCGCAACACTGAAGCTTTCTTT.

The chain employs TRBV28 and TRBJ1-1; D uncertain. Germline assignment: CDR1 MDHEN and CDR2 SYDVKM. V was pared by 4 bases and J by 6 bases, with 15 bases between. This CDR3 is 14 amino acids long. Here the CDR3 DNA reads TGTGCCAGCAGTTCCCCGATTAAGGGAGCTGAAGCTTTCTTT. This sequence encodes CASSSPIKGAEAFF.

The chain uses TRBV7-2 and TRBJ1-6; 8 bases line up with TRBD1. Germline trimming cut 4 bases from V and 9 bases from J; bases unmatched to any gene: 8. Per germline, CDR1 SGHTA and CDR2 FQGNSA. CDR3 length equals 15 residues. The DNA of the CDR3 is TGTGCCAGCAGCTCTAGGACAGGGACCGTTTCACCCCTCCACTTT. Its protein is CASSSRTGTVSPLHF.

V is TRBV5-6 and J is TRBJ2-3; D gene ambiguous. V was clipped by 0 bases and J by 4 bases, with 3 bases between them. In germline, CDR1 is SGHDT, CDR2 YYEEEE. CDR3 length equals 12 residues. CDR3 sequence: CASSLGADTQYF. The CDR3 DNA follows: TGTGCCAGCAGCTTGGGCGCAGATACGCAGTATTTT. The full variable domain, rest sourced from reference TRBV5-6 and TRBJ2-3, is DAGVTQSPTHLIKTRGQQVTLRCSPKSGHDTVSWYQQALGQGPQFIFQYYEEEERQRGNFPDRFSGHQFPNYSSELNVNALLLGDSALYLCASSLGADTQYFGPGTRLTVL.

The chain is built from TRBV2 and TRBJ1-1, with a possible D match to TRBD1 (5 bases). Germline values: CDR1 SNHLY, CDR2 FYNNEI. This CDR3 spans 17 amino acids. V was shortened by 8 bases and J by 1 base, with 23 bases between the two germline ends. The CDR3 coding sequence is TGTGCCAGCGGGGGGGATTACCCTTCGGAGTGGAACACTGAAGCTTTCTTT. It encodes CASGGDYPSEWNTEAFF.

This clone was counted only a few times. J is TRBJ2-3 and V is TRBV27; 9 bases line up with TRBD1. The CDR3 totals 14 residues. Germline CDR1 and CDR2: MNHEY and SMNVEV (reference sequence). J was trimmed by 3 bases and V by 5 bases; bases with no gene match: 3. DNA of the CDR3: TGTGCCAGCAGTACGACAGGGGGTACAGATACGCAGTATTTT. Translation gives CASSTTGGTDTQYF.

V and J are TRBV6-2 or TRBV6-3 and TRBJ2-1, with 8 bases that match TRBD2. The CDR3 is 17 residues long. V lost 4 bases, J lost 2 bases, and 10 bases stayed unmatched. Germline CDR1 is MNHEY and CDR2 is SVGEGT. The CDR3 nucleotides read TGTGCCAGCAGTTCTGGACTAGCCTATAATCCCTACAATGAGCAGTTCTTC. Protein: CASSSGLAYNPYNEQFF.

This clone was seen only a few times. This chain connects TRBV3-1 (or the pseudogene TRBV3-2) to TRBJ2-5; D is undetermined. Trimming shortened V by 1 base and J by 5 bases, and 8 bases separated the two germline ends. Germline V gene sequence: CDR1 LGHDT, CDR2 YNNKEL (reference sequence). There are 13 residues in the CDR3. CDR3 region: CASSQGEWETQYF. The CDR3, as DNA: TGTGCCAGCAGCCAAGGAGAATGGGAGACCCAGTACTTC.

As DNA, the CDR3 is TGTGCCAGCAGCTTTGGGACAGGGATTATTTCCTACGAGCAGTACTTC. It yields the protein CASSFGTGIISYEQYF. V gene TRBV7-8 combines with J gene TRBJ2-7; 9 nucleotides match TRBD1. V lost 3 bases and J lost 1; bases outside the gene matches: 7. The CDR3 totals 16 residues. Germline lookup yields CDR1 SGHVS and CDR2 FQNEAQ.

This chain joins TRBV12-5 and TRBJ1-5; TRBD1 matches 9 bases. The trim removed 1 base at V and 3 bases at J, leaving 7 bases unmatched. Germline V gives CDR1 LGHNT, CDR2 FRNRAP. The CDR3 length is 17 residues. In nucleotides, the CDR3 is TGTGCTAGTGGTTTGGCCTGGGGACAGGGCATCAATCAGCCCCAGCATTTT. This translates into CASGLAWGQGINQPQHF.

The chain is built from TRBV5-4 and TRBJ1-2, with 7 nucleotides matching TRBD1. Looked up from germline, CDR1 is SGHNT and CDR2 is YYREEE (reference sequence). The junction had 6 bases not matched to a gene; V was cut back by 1 base and J by 0 bases. This CDR3 has 16 residues. The CDR3 sequence is CASSLMGGTANYGYTF. The CDR3 DNA follows: TGTGCCAGCAGCTTGATGGGGGGGACAGCTAACTATGGCTACACCTTC.

The J gene is TRBJ1-5, the V gene TRBV5-5; perhaps TRBD1 as D (5 bases). Trimming stripped 4 bases from V and 6 bases from J, with 17 bases between. The CDR3 covers 15 residues. Germline values: CDR1 SGHKS, CDR2 YYEKEE (reference sequence). The CDR3 coding sequence is TGTGCCAGCAGCGACCGGGACCAAGAGACTCAGCCCCAGCATTTT. As protein: CASSDRDQETQPQHF. Variable domain in full (rest from reference TRBV5-5 and TRBJ1-5): DAGVTQSPTHLIKTRGQQVTLRCSPISGHKSVSWYQQVLGQGPQFIFQYYEKEERGRGNFPDRFSARQFPNYSSELNVNALLLGDSALYLCASSDRDQETQPQHFGDGTRLSIL.

This rearrangement joins TRBV5-1 to TRBJ1-1; D unclear. Trimming took off 0 bases at V and 11 bases at J, with 14 bases between the two ends. Germline lookup yields CDR1 SGHRS and CDR2 YFSETQ. The CDR3 is 13 residues long. Written as DNA, the CDR3 is TGCGCCAGCAGCTTGGCCGGGGTATCGAAGGCTTTCTTT. It translates to CASSLAGVSKAFF.

The chain employs TRBV9 and TRBJ2-1; maybe TRBD2 (5 bases). Germline assignment: CDR1 SGDLS and CDR2 YYNGEE. The CDR3 has 13 amino acids. Trimming stripped 4 bases from V and 8 bases from J, with 13 bases between. This CDR3 is CASSPADWDEQFF. DNA for the CDR3: TGTGCCAGCAGCCCGGCGGACTGGGATGAGCAGTTCTTC.

The V call is TRBV27, the J call TRBJ2-3; D uncertain. V lost 3 bases to trimming and J lost 4 bases, with 8 bases between them. CDR3 length: 13 residues. Germline-derived CDR1 and CDR2 are MNHEY and SMNVEV (reference sequence). This CDR3 reads CASSLMWADTQYF. As DNA, the CDR3 is TGTGCCAGCAGTTTGATGTGGGCAGATACGCAGTATTTT.

This clone appeared a single time. The CDR3 DNA reads TGTGCCAGCAGCCAAGCGGCCAACGCGCCCTACTACGAGCAGTACTTC. This sequence encodes CASSQAANAPYYEQYF. The gene calls are TRBV14 and TRBJ2-7; D gene ambiguous. Trimming took off 1 base at V and 3 bases at J, with 16 bases between the two ends. The germline gives CDR1 SGHDN, CDR2 FVKESK. The CDR3 is made up of 16 amino acids.

The genes are TRBV5-1 and TRBJ1-2; 8 nucleotides align to TRBD1. The CDR3 length is 15 residues. Germline CDR1 reads SGHRS; CDR2 reads YFSETQ. Trimming at V came to 3 bases and at J to 8 bases, leaving 12 bases not matched to a gene. The CDR3 loop reads CASSSTGGDRIGYTF. CDR3 DNA: TGCGCCAGCAGCTCCACGGGCGGGGACAGGATAGGCTACACCTTC.

This clone was observed a handful of times. Here the CDR3 DNA reads TGTGCCAGTAGTATCGCGGGCCAGGGGAGGTTTGGCTACACCTTC. Protein: CASSIAGQGRFGYTF. The V call is TRBV19, the J call TRBJ1-2; D possibly corresponds to TRBD1 (6 bases). Looked up from germline, CDR1 is LNHDA and CDR2 is SQIVND (reference sequence). Trimming cost V 3 bases and J 7 bases, with 18 bases left between them. This CDR3 contains 15 residues.

This clone showed up just a few times. This chain uses TRBV5-4 with TRBJ1-2, with D perhaps TRBD1 (5 bases). Germline V CDR1 and CDR2: SGHNT, YYREEE (reference sequence). Trimming stripped 4 bases from V and 1 base from J, with 14 bases between. The CDR3 is 15 amino acids. The CDR3 is CASSRRDGDNYGYTF. The DNA of the CDR3 is TGTGCCAGCAGCCGTAGGGACGGAGATAACTATGGCTACACCTTC.

V is TRBV27 and J is TRBJ1-1; 7 bases are a match to TRBD1. Trimming at V came to 8 bases and at J to 11 bases, leaving 11 bases not matched to a gene. This CDR3 has 12 residues. Germline lookup yields CDR1 MNHEY and CDR2 SMNVEV (reference sequence). The CDR3 nucleotides read TGTGCCAGCCTTAGTGGGACCAGGGGGGCTTTCTTT. This encodes CASLSGTRGAFF.

The J gene is TRBJ1-2, the V gene TRBV6-2 or TRBV6-3, with TRBD1 identical over 7 bases. With 5 bases clipped from V and 3 bases from J, the junction kept 12 bases outside the gene matches. The CDR3 is 16 amino acids. CDR1 and CDR2 from the germline V gene are MNHEY and SVGEGT. CDR3 loop: CASSGSDRADYYGYTF. The CDR3 region has the DNA TGTGCCAGCAGTGGAAGTGACAGGGCTGATTACTATGGCTACACCTTC.

The V and J genes are TRBV23-1 and TRBJ2-2; 8 bases line up with TRBD1. TRBV23-1 is classed as an ORF, of uncertain function. The V segment lost 0 bases and the J segment 8 bases; nucleotides outside the gene matches: 11. The CDR3 runs 17 residues. CDR3 DNA: TGCGCCAGCAGTCAATCAAGAGAGGACAGGGATGCAGGGGAGCTGTTTTTT. Its protein is CASSQSREDRDAGELFF.

The V call is TRBV18, the J call TRBJ1-4; D is unclear. Trimming took 3 bases from V and 1 from J, leaving 3 bases between them. The germline CDR1 and CDR2 sequences are KGHSH and LQKENI. The CDR3 is 13 amino acids. The DNA of the CDR3 is TGTGCCAGCTCACCCGGAACTAATGAAAAACTGTTTTTT. It is translated as CASSPGTNEKLFF.

The chain recombines TRBV28 with TRBJ2-6; 9 bases map to TRBD1. The junction had 14 bases not matched to a gene; V was cut back by 7 bases and J by 4 bases. The CDR3 loop spans 18 amino acids. The germline CDR1 and CDR2 sequences are MDHEN and SYDVKM. The CDR3 spells CASINGGQGYSGANVLTF. CDR3 coding DNA: TGTGCCAGCATTAATGGGGGACAGGGCTACTCCGGGGCCAACGTCCTGACTTTC. The full variable domain, its missing parts supplied by reference TRBV28 and TRBJ2-6, is DVKVTQSSRYLVKRTGEKVFLECVQDMDHENMFWYRQDPGLGLRLIYFSYDVKMKEKGDIPEGYSVSREKKERFSLILESASTNQTSMYLCASINGGQGYSGANVLTFGAGSRLTVL.

This chain joins TRBV7-9 and TRBJ1-2; 9 bases map to TRBD1. CDR3 length: 14 amino acids. Germline CDR1 and CDR2: SEHNR and FQNEAQ (reference sequence). V dropped 7 bases and J dropped 4; count of bases not matched to a gene: 7. The CDR3 bases are TGTGCCAGCACCCGGACAGGGGTATCCTATGGCTACACCTTC. It encodes CASTRTGVSYGYTF.

V usage is TRBV5-1 and J usage is TRBJ2-3, with 9 bases fitting TRBD2. The CDR3 totals 16 residues. V was clipped by 1 base and J by 4 bases; unmatched bases: 7. Germline values: CDR1 SGHRS, CDR2 YFSETQ. In DNA form, the CDR3 reads TGCGCCAGCAGCTTGTCTAGCGGGGCGACGTCAGATACGCAGTATTTT. This codes for CASSLSSGATSDTQYF. Combining the CDR3 with reference TRBV5-1 and TRBJ2-3 gives the whole variable domain KAGVTQTPRYLIKTRGQQVTLSCSPISGHRSVSWYQQTPGQGLQFLFEYFSETQRNKGNFPGRFSGRQFSNSRSEMNVSTLELGDSALYLCASSLSSGATSDTQYFGPGTRLTVL.

In this sample, this clone turned up a few times. CDR3 sequence: CASSLWQAAYNEQFF. DNA of the CDR3: TGTGCCAGCAGCTTATGGCAGGCGGCCTACAATGAGCAGTTCTTC. This sequence joins TRBV11-2 and TRBJ2-1; D is unclear. Trimming cost V 2 bases and J 2 bases, with 10 bases left between them. This CDR3 comprises 15 residues. CDR1 is SGHAT, CDR2 FQNNGV, per germline.

The chain employs TRBV15 and TRBJ1-5; a weak D match, TRBD1 (6 bases). Per germline, CDR1 LNHNV and CDR2 YYDKDF (reference sequence). This CDR3 has 12 amino acids. With 8 bases removed from V and 4 bases from J, the gap between germline ends came to 9 bases. CDR3 nucleotides: TGTGCCACCGCCCAGGGGAATCAGCCCCAGCATTTT. It is translated as CATAQGNQPQHF.

V usage is TRBV6-5 and J usage is TRBJ1-2; D unresolved. The CDR3 extends over 12 amino acids. CDR1 MNHEY and CDR2 SVGAGI come from the germline V gene. Trimming stripped 5 bases from V and 6 bases from J, with 10 bases between. CDR3: CASSPDLDGYTF. The CDR3 bases are TGTGCCAGCAGTCCCGACTTGGATGGCTACACCTTC.